This T cell receptor (beta chain) was sequenced for a study of T cells in Graves' hyperthyroidism and ophthalmopathy. Looking at the study overall: The initial diagnosis was the point when peripheral blood was collected, ahead of any treatment. Overall study results and limits: Most expanded thyroid clonotypes above 0.001 recurred in blood.

Amplification of TCR beta CDR3 regions was performed using RNA transcripts as template. The HTBI primer set was used in a first-round RT-PCR of the TCR CDR3. TCRdb independently ran MiXCR on the multiplex PCR reads; one entry per CDR3 protein. Of 300,000 or so distinct CDR3 sequences listed, around a sixth are singletons. The germline gives CDR1 MNHEY, CDR2 SMNVEV (reference sequence). The V and J ends lost 5 bases and 9 bases, in that order; junction bases with no gene match: 12. There are 14 residues in the CDR3. This clonotype was seen ten or more times. As yet, its antigen is unknown. Sequencing input: blood. The receptor was derived from a man younger than 40 with Graves' hyperthyroidism. The chain combines TRBV27 with TRBJ2-5; TRBD1 agrees at 7 bases. The CDR3: CASSLSPTGLAQYF. The CDR3, as DNA: TGTGCCAGCAGTCTCAGCCCGACAGGGCTGGCCCAGTACTTC.